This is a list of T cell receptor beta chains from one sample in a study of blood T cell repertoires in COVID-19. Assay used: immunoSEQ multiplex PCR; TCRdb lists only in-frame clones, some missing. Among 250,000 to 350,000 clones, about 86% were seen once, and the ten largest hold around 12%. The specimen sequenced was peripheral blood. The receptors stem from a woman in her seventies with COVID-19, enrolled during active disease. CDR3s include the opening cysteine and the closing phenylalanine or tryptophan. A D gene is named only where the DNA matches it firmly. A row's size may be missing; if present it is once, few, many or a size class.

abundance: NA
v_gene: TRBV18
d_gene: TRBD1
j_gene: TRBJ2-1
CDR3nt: TGTGCCAGCTCACTTACAGGGGCCCGGACTTATGAGCAGTTCTTC
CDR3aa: CASSLTGARTYEQFF

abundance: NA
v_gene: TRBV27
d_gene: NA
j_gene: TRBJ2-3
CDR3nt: TGTGCCAGCAGTTTCACAGGGACGGATACGCAGTATTTT
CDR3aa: CASSFTGTDTQYF

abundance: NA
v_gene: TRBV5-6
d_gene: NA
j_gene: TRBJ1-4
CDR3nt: TGTGCCAGCAGCCCCGGGGAGGTGGAGAGGGCCGAAAAACTGTTTTTT
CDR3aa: CASSPGEVERAEKLFF

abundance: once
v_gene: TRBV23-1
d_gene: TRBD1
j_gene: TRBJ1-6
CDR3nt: TGCGCCAGCAGTCAATCGAGGGGGACAGGGATCTCCTATAATTCACCCCTCCACTTT
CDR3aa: CASSQSRGTGISYNSPLHF

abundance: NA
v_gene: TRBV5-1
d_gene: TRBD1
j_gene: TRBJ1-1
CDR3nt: TGCGCCAGCAGCTTTTCCACAGGGGGAAACACTGAAGCTTTCTTT
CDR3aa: CASSFSTGGNTEAFF

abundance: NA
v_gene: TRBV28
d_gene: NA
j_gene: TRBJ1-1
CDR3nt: TGTGCCAGCAGTTCCTTCACAGGGAACACTGAAGCTTTCTTT
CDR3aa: CASSSFTGNTEAFF

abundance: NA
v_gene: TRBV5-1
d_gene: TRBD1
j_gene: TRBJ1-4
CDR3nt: TGCGCCAGCAGCGGGACAGGGGAAGGTGAAAAACTGTTTTTT
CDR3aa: CASSGTGEGEKLFF

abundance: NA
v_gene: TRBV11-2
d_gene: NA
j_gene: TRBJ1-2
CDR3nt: TGTGCCAGCAGCTTTTCCGGACAGCACTATGGCTACACCTTC
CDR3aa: CASSFSGQHYGYTF

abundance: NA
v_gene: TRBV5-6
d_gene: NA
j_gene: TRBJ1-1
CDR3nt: TGTGCCAGCAGCTTGGTTAGAGAGGTGGGTAGGACTGAAGCTTTCTTT
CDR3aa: CASSLVREVGRTEAFF

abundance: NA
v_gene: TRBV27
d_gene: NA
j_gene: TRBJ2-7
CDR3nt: TGTGCCAGCAGTTTCGGACTTGCCCCCCACGAGCAGTACTTC
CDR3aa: CASSFGLAPHEQYF

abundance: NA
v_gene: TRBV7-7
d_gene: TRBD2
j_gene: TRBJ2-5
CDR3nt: TGTGCCAGCAGCTCATTAGCGGGGGGGCCAAAGACCCAGTACTTC
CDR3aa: CASSSLAGGPKTQYF

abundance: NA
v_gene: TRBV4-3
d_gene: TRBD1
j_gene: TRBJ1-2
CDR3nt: TGCGCCAGCAGCCAAGAGACAGGGGGCCTCTATGGCTACACCTTC
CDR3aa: CASSQETGGLYGYTF

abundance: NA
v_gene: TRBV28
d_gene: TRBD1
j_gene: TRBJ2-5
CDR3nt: TGTGCCAGCAGTCCCCGGGACAGCAAAGAGACCCAGTACTTC
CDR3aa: CASSPRDSKETQYF

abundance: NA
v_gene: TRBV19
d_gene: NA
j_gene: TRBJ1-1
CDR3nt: TGTGCCAGTAGTACCGACAGGTTGAACACTGAAGCTTTCTTT
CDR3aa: CASSTDRLNTEAFF

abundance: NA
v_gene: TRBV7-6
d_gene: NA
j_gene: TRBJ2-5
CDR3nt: TGTGCCAGCAGAAAACGGGGTGGGGAGACCCAGTACTTC
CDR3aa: CASRKRGGETQYF

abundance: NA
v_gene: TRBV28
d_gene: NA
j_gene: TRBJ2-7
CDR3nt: TGTGCCAGCAGTTCCCAGGGGGGTTGGGTCTTC
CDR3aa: CASSSQGGWVF

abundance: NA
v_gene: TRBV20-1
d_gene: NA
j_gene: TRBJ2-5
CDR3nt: TGCAGTGCTAGTCGCCCGGGGATTCAAGAGACCCAGTACTTC
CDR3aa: CSASRPGIQETQYF

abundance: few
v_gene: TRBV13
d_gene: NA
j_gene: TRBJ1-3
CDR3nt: TGTGCCAGCAGCCTTACTGACTCTGGAAACACCATATATTTT
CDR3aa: CASSLTDSGNTIYF

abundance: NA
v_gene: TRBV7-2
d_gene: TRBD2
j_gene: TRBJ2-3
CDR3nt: TGTGCCAGCAGCCCCAGGCGGGGGACAGATACGCAGTATTTT
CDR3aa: CASSPRRGTDTQYF

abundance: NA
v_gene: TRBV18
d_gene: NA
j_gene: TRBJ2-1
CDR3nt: TGTGCCAGCTCACCACGACAGAACAATGAGCAGTTCTTC
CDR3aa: CASSPRQNNEQFF

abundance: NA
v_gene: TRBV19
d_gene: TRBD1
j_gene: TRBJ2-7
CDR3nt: TGTGCCAGTAGTGGACCGGGACAGGAAATATCCTACGAGCAGTACTTC
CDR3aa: CASSGPGQEISYEQYF

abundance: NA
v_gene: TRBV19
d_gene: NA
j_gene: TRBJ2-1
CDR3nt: TGTGCCAGTAGTCTCGGGGTGTACAATGAGCAGTTCTTC
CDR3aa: CASSLGVYNEQFF

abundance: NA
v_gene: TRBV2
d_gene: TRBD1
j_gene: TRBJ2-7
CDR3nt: TGTGCCAGCAGTAGGGACAGGGGCTCCTACGAGCAGTACTTC
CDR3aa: CASSRDRGSYEQYF

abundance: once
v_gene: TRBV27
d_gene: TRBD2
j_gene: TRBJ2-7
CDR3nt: TGTGCCAGCAGTTTATTTATAGCGGGGACCTACGAGCAGTACTTC
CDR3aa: CASSLFIAGTYEQYF

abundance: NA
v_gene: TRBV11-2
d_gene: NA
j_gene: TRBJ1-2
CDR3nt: TGTGCCAGCAGCTTAGAGGCAGGGGTCGTTAACTATGGCTACACCTTC
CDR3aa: CASSLEAGVVNYGYTF

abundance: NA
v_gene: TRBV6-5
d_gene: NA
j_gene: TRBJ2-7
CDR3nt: TGTGCCAGCAGCCCCTCCGGGAACCCCTACGAGCAGTACTTC
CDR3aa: CASSPSGNPYEQYF

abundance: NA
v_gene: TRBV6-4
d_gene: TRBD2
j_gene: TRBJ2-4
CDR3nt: TGTGCCAGCAGTGAAGGGAGGGTAGCCAAAAACATTCAGTACTTC
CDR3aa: CASSEGRVAKNIQYF

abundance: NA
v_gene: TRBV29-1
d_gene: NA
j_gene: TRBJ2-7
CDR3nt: TGCAGCGTTGCAACAGGCCATTTGGTCGAGCAGTACTTC
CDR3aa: CSVATGHLVEQYF

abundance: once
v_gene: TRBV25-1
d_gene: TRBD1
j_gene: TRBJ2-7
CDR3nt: TGTGCCAGCAGTGAATGGGGGACAGGGTCCTACGAGCAGTACTTC
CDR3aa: CASSEWGTGSYEQYF

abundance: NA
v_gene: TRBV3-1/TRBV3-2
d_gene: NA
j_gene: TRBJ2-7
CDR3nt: TGTGCCAGCAGCCTAGGACAGATTTACGAGCAGTACTTC
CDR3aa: CASSLGQIYEQYF

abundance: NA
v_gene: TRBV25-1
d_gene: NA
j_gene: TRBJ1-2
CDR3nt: TGTGCCAGCAGTGAATATTGGACAGACTATGGCTACACCTTC
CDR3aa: CASSEYWTDYGYTF

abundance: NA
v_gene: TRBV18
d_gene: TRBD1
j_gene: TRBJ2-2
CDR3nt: TGTGCCAGCTCACCCCGGGACAGGGTACCAACCGGGGAGCTGTTTTTT
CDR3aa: CASSPRDRVPTGELFF